Listed here is a single TCR beta chain. The clone's antigen remains unknown. No base quality values were provided; no much bigger clone lies one nucleotide off. Preparation of the library involved the immunoSEQ multiplex PCR assay. The multiplex PCR relied on a mix of 60 forward primers for TCR Vbeta segments and 13 reverse primers for TCR Jbeta segments. A multiplex PCR assay on genomic DNA amplified the CDR3 region of rearranged TCR beta genes. Amplified TCR beta libraries were sequenced as 87-base-pair reads on the Illumina HiSeq System. The authors' analysis ran thus. A later analysis tallied tens of millions of unique TCR beta chains across the roughly 610 repertoires, and roughly 11 million of those chains were shared by two or more donors. To remove PCR and sequencing errors, raw reads were error-corrected and collapsed into unique sequences using a nearest-neighbor algorithm that merged closely related sequences. To assign V, D and J gene segments, CDR3 sequences were aligned to IMGT reference sequences. Each retained sequence needed at least a six-nucleotide match to both a V gene segment and a J gene segment. Rearrangements were called productive when the CDR3 lacked stop codons and stayed in frame with V and J; all others were non-productive. Following IMGT convention, CDR3 was defined as the stretch from the second conserved V-encoded cysteine up to the conserved J-encoded phenylalanine. Sequences without an unambiguous match to a single V gene segment were excluded from the earlier analysis of several hundred of the donors. In an earlier analysis of approximately 500 of the donors, a V segment was called functional when productive rearrangements were above 56.7%, and segregating when the standard deviation between donors exceeded 5%. A statistical classification framework was developed to diagnose cytomegalovirus status using the catalog of TCR beta chain sequences. V and J gene assignment, in a later analysis, came from comparing TCR nucleotide sequences with IMGT/GENE-DB human TR gene sequences. The TCRdist pipeline was used in a later analysis to assign CDR3 sequences and most-parsimonious VDJ recombination scenarios. In a later analysis, each TCR beta chain was defined by its CDR3 amino acid sequence together with its V-gene family, and reads without a unique V-gene family were excluded. As a way to deal with suspected cross-contamination and a sequencing artifact, a later analysis dropped under 600 nucleotide sequences that were highly shared and had low generation probability. In a later analysis, a clonal expansion index was calculated for each public chain from normalized within-repertoire ranks of inferred template counts. In a later analysis, generation probabilities were computed with a VDJ recombination model fitted to out-of-frame rearrangements, and the resulting probabilities were checked against IGoR. In a later analysis, TCR-TCR, TCR-HLA and TCR-CMV co-occurrence was scored with hypergeometric tests, and a repertoire-size bias correction was applied to TCR pairs. A later analysis estimated false discovery rates by permuting HLA or CMV assignments 20 times. In a later analysis, co-occurring TCRs were grouped using DBSCAN, and TCRdist sequence similarity was added for clustering within HLA-allele-positive subsets. For co-occurrence clustering, repertoires with fewer than 30,000 or more than 120,000 public chains were excluded, along with roughly five repertoires with anomalous nucleotide sharing. The clones in this table, taken by TCRdb from immuneACCESS, are in-frame only. Not every clone is retained; where verified, under half of the shortfall comes from an unresolved V gene, and the cause of the rest is unknown. V and J calls and clone size follow that table, whereas D and trimming were derived from the DNA. The sample table lists over 130,000 clones, roughly 63% of them with a count of one. The top ten constitute roughly 6.8% of the sample.

The data belong to a study of cytomegalovirus exposure and HLA in healthy donors (dated by TCRdb to about 2017). About the investigation overall: An earlier analysis of roughly 610 of the donors reported 250 to 350 Gb of sequence data and 95 million to 130 million unique TCR beta sequences obtained from some 200 million T cells. An early release covering 550 to 700 HLA-typed donors comprised about 320 gigabases of sequencing data and around 80 million unique TCR sequences. The genetic ancestry cluster associated with self-reported Caucasian donors included 81% of the approximately 410 genotyped donors. The study was designed to test whether signatures of past pathogen exposure could be identified by cataloging public T cell receptors. The study used immunosequencing to profile the T cell repertoires of approximately 640 subjects and linked those repertoires to cytomegalovirus serostatus. In addition to the first cohort of 500 to 850 subjects, a separate validation cohort of approximately 110 different subjects was used. To predict cytomegalovirus infection status, the study combined high-throughput TCR immunosequencing, statistical association of individual TCRs with disease status, and machine learning. To study patterns of TCR occurrence, a later analysis re-analyzed previously published TCR beta repertoires from around 660 donors and added high-resolution HLA genotyping. Rather than using new phenotypic data, the later analysis identified candidate immune exposures from TCR beta sequences and from how often those sequences occurred across donors. An earlier analysis of some 600 of the donors applied high-throughput TCR beta sequencing to assess whether each TCR beta V gene segment acted as functional or pseudogenic. Alongside the repertoire data, information on donor age, sex, ethnicity and CMV serostatus was compiled. Genome-wide SNP genotypes for about three fifths of the roughly 670 donors were used in a later genetic analysis, which treated that subset as a discovery cohort. All discovery cohort repertoires had been generated using a single sequencing platform. Both class I and class II loci were covered by HLA typing, at four-digit resolution. Typing coverage differed by locus: A, B, C, DRB1 and DQB1 were typed in about 620-630 donors, DQA1 in roughly 510, DPA1 in approximately 600, and DPB1 in 450 to 490. About 5 DR-DQ haplotypes were handled as single units for association and clustering, since linkage in the cohort was strong. Across some 400 genotyped donors of the cohort, an average of about 240,000 unique TCR beta nucleotide sequences per donor were sequenced, and approximately 19% of those sequences were non-productive.

In total, just over 650 healthy bone marrow donors made up the cohort. At the time of sampling, all cohort members were nominally healthy, though unrecorded immune exposures were likely present. The donor was CMV seropositive and was included in the group of some 290 seropositive cohort members. Each donor provided a peripheral blood sample, and peripheral blood mononuclear cells were used for TCR beta sequencing. The Qiagen DNeasy Blood Extraction Kit was used to extract genomic DNA from the blood cell samples. Results and caveats for the whole study, not just this receptor: A later analysis found that TCR association rates varied across HLA loci, with DRB1 alleles showing the most associated TCRs and HLA-C alleles the fewest. The study gave a list of 150 to 200 TCR beta chains associated with cytomegalovirus. A later analysis found that HLA-associated TCR beta chains were more clonally expanded and had lower generation probabilities than equally common non-associated chains. A later analysis associated 15,000 to 20,000 TCR beta sequences with specific HLA alleles at a false discovery rate of 0.05. A further reported finding was that TCR beta sequences accurately predicted the HLA-A and HLA-B alleles for most subjects in the first cohort. A few of the identified cytomegalovirus-associated TCR beta chains were confirmed in vitro to be specific for cytomegalovirus antigens. Strong co-occurrence of HLA alleles, especially DR and DQ, made assigning TCR associations to individual alleles difficult. Roughly uniform sequencing depth across donors was assumed in presence/absence analyses, although this assumption may not hold. For the cohort, immune exposure information was limited to CMV serostatus. Across donors, most TCR sequences were observed very rarely, whereas some public TCRs were present in many individuals. Because HLA typing was missing for some donors at each locus, association tests included only the typed subset. In an earlier analysis of approximately 590 of the donors, most TCR beta V segments appeared in productive rearrangements about 87% or about 30% of the time, broadly matching IMGT annotations. A cluster of highly shared sequence variants was judged likely to represent a technical artifact of the sequencing pipeline. Cytomegalovirus status was reported to be diagnosed by the classifier with high specificity and sensitivity in both the original and validation cohorts. In a later analysis, several top co-occurrence clusters were reported to appear linked to parvovirus B19, influenza, CMV and Epstein-Barr virus. Because counts were too low, about 15 rarely observed V segments, including chromosome 9 orphons, were left out of the earlier analysis of 500 to 750 of the donors. This cohort had only TCR beta chains sequenced, and the lack of alpha or paired-chain data limited which features could be detected. Correlated functional status among segregating V segments might be attributable to linkage disequilibrium, but an unknown experimental factor could not be ruled out. V-gene and J-gene trimming of TCR beta chains was associated with a missense DCLRE1C variant in a later genetic analysis, and the association was replicated in an independent cohort. Compared with the roughly 720-donor mean, donors in an Asian-associated ancestry cluster had fewer N-insertions in productive TCRs, according to a later genetic analysis. It was suggested by the authors that the approach could potentially be generalized to other disease states and immunological phenotypes. A later analysis found that most CMV-associated TCR beta chains appeared HLA-restricted, with HLA associations seemingly driven largely by CMV exposure.

The sample was PBMCs. The sequence was obtained from a woman aged 55-75 years in good health and CMV-seropositive.

The bases read TGTGCCAGCTCACCGGGACTAGCGGGCCCGTCTGGGGAGACCCAGTACTTC. Its translation is CASSPGLAGPSGETQYF. The chain is encoded by TRBV18 joined to TRBJ2-5; the central 12 bases match TRBD2. Trimming takes 3 bases off V and 5 bases off J; junction bases not matched to a gene: 10. Measured from the cysteine to the phenylalanine, the CDR3 is 17 residues long. Solely the CDR3 DNA is kept, with 51 bases framed from the first base. CDR1 and CDR2 (KGHSH, LQKENI) derive from the germline V gene.